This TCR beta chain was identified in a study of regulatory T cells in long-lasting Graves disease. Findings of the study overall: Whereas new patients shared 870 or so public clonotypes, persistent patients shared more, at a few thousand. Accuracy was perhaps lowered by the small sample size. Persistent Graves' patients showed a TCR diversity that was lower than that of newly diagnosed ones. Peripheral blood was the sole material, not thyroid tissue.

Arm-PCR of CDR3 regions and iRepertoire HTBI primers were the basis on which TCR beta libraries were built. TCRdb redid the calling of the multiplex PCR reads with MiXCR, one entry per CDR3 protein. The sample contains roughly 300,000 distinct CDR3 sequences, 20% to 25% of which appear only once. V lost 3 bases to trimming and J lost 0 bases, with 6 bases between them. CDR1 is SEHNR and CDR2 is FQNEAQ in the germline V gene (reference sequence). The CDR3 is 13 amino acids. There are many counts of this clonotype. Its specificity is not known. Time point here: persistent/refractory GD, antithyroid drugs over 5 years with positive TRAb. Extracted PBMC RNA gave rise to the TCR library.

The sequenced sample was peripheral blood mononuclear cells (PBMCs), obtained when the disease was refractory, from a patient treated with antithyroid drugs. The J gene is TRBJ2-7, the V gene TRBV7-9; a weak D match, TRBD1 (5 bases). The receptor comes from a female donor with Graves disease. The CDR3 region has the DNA TGTGCCAGCAGCTTGACAGCCTCCTACGAGCAGTACTTC. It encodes CASSLTASYEQYF.